One T cell receptor (beta chain) is described in this entry. The length of the CDR3 is 13 residues. V shed 4 bases, J shed 5 bases, and the junction held 1 base outside the gene matches. Germline V gene data show CDR1 as MNHEY and CDR2 as SVGEGT. The sample is drawn from a study of blood T cell repertoires in COVID-19. Looking at the study overall: Samples of COVID-19 (acute and convalescent) were obtained from the United States, Italy and Spain.

Some clones are missing from TCRdb's copy, which holds only in-frame ones; the method was immunoSEQ multiplex PCR. The data contain fewer than 200,000 clones, roughly 91% of them seen just once; the ten biggest clones take up about 5.3%. The rearrangement links TRBV6-2 or TRBV6-3 to TRBJ1-5; 8 bases are shared with TRBD1. The clonotype originates from a man between 18 and 29 years old with COVID-19, enrolled during active disease. The sequencing input was peripheral blood. The chain's CDR3 is CASSWTGYQPQHF. In nucleotides, the CDR3 is TGTGCCAGCAGTTGGACAGGGTATCAGCCCCAGCATTTT.